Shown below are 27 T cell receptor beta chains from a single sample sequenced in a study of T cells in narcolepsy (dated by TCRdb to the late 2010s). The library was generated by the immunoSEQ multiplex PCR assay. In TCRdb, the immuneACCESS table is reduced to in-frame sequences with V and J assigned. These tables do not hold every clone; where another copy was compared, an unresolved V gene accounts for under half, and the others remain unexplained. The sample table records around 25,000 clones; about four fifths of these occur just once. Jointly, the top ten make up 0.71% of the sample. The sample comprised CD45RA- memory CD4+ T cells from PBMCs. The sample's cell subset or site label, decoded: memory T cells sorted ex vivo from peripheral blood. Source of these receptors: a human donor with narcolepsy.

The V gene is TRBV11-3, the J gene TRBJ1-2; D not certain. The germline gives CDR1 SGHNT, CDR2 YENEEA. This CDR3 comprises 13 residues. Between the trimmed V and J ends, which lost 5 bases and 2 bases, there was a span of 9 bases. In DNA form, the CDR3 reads TGTGCCAGCAGCCCGACGGTGAACTATGGCTACACCTTC. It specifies CASSPTVNYGYTF.

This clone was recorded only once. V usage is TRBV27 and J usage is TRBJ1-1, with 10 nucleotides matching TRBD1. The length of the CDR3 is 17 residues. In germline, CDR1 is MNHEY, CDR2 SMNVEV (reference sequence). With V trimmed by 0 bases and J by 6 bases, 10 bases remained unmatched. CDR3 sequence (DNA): TGTGCCAGCAGTTTATCGCGGACCGGGACAGGGGTGGCTGAAGCTTTCTTT. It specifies CASSLSRTGTGVAEAFF.

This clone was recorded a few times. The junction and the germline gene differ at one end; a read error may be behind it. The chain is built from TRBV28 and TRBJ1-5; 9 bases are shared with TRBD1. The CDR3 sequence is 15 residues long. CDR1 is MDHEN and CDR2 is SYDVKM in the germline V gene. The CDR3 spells CASSFWDRDNHPQHF. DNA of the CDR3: TGTGCCAGCAGTTTCTGGGACAGGGACAATCATCCCCAGCATTTT.

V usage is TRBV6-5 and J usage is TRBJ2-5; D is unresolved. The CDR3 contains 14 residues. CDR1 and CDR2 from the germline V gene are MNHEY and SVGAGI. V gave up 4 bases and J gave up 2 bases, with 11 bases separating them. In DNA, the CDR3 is TGTGCCAGCAGTTCCTTGGACGGACAAGAGACCCAGTACTTC. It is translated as CASSSLDGQETQYF.

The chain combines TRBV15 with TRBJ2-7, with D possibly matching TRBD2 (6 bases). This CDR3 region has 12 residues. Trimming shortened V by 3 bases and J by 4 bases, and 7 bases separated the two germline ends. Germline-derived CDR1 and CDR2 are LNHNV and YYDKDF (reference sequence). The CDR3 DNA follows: TGTGCCACCAGCAGGGAGGGATACGAGCAGTACTTC. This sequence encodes CATSREGYEQYF. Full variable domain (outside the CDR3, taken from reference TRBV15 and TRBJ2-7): DAMVIQNPRYQVTQFGKPVTLSCSQTLNHNVMYWYQQKSSQAPKLLFHYYDKDFNNEADTPDNFQSRRPNTSFCFLDIRSPGLGDTAMYLCATSREGYEQYFGPGTRLTVT.

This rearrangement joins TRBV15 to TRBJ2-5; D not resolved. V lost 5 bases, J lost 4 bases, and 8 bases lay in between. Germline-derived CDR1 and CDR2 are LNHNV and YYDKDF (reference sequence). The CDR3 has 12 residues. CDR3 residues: CATSVGRETQYF. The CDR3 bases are TGTGCCACCAGCGTGGGTCGAGAGACCCAGTACTTC.

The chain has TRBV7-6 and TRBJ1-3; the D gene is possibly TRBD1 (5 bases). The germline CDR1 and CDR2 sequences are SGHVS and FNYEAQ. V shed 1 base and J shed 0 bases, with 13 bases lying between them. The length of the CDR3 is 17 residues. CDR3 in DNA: TGTGCCAGCAGCTTAGTTTCCCCGACAGCCTCTGGAAACACCATATATTTT. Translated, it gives CASSLVSPTASGNTIYF. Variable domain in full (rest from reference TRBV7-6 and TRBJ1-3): GAGVSQSPRYKVTKRGQDVALRCDPISGHVSLYWYRQALGQGPEFLTYFNYEAQQDKSGLPNDRFSAERPEGSISTLTIQRTEQRDSAMYRCASSLVSPTASGNTIYFGEGSWLTVV.

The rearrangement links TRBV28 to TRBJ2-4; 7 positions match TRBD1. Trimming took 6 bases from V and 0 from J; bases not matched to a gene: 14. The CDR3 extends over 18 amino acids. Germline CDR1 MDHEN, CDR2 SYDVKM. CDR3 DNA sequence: TGTGCCAGCAGACAAATAAGGGACAGCACTCTAGCCAAAAACATTCAGTACTTC. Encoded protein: CASRQIRDSTLAKNIQYF.

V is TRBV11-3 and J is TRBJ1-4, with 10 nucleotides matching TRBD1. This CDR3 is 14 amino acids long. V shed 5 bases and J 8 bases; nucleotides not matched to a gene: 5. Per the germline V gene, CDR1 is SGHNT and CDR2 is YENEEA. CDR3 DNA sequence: TGTGCCAGCAGCCTAAGGACAGGGGGGGAAAAACTGTTTTTT. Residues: CASSLRTGGEKLFF.

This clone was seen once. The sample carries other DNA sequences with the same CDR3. The CDR3 spells CASGTGQPQHF. The CDR3 DNA reads as TGTGCCAGCGGGACGGGCCAGCCCCAGCATTTT. The chain couples TRBV6-1 to TRBJ1-5, with a weak D call TRBD1 (5 bases). Germline V gives CDR1 MNHNS, CDR2 SASEGT. Trimming cost V 8 bases and J 7 bases, with 9 bases left between them. The CDR3 has 11 residues.

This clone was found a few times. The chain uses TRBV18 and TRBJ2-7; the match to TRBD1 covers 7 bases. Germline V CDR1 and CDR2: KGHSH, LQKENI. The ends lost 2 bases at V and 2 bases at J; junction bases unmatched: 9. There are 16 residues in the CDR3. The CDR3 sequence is CASSPIPGQRTYEQYF. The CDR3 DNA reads TGTGCCAGCTCACCAATACCGGGACAGAGAACCTACGAGCAGTACTTC.

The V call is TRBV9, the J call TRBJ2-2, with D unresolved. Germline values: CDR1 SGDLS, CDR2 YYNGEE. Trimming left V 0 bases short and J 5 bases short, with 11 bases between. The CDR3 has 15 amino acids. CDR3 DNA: TGTGCCAGCAGCGTAGCCTCCGGAGCTACCGGGGAGCTGTTTTTT. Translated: CASSVASGATGELFF.

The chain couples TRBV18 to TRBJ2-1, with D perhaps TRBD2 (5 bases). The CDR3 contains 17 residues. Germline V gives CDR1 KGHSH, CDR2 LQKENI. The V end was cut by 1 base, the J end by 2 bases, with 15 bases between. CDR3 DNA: TGTGCCAGCTCACCACAGAGGCCCAGCGGAGCCTACAATGAGCAGTTCTTC. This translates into CASSPQRPSGAYNEQFF.

Here the CDR3 DNA reads TGTGCCAGCAGTGCACAAACGCAGGAGCAGTTCTTC. The encoded protein is CASSAQTQEQFF. The rearrangement uses TRBV2 and TRBJ2-1, with unresolved D. The V end lost 4 bases, the J end lost 10 bases, and 11 bases lay between the germline ends. The CDR3 has 12 residues. Germline V gene lookup returns CDR1 SNHLY and CDR2 FYNNEI.

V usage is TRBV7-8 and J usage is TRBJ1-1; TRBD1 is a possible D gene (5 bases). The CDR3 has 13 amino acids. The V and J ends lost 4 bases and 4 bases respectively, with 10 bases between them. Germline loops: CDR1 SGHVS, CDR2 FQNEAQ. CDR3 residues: CASSSGGVTEAFF. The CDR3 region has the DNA TGTGCCAGCAGCTCGGGAGGGGTCACTGAAGCTTTCTTT.

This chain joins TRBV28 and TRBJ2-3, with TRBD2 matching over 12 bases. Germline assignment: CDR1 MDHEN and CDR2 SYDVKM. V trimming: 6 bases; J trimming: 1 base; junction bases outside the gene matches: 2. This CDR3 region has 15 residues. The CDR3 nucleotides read TGTGCCAGCAGAGGACTAGCGGGACGCACAGATACGCAGTATTTT. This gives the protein CASRGLAGRTDTQYF.

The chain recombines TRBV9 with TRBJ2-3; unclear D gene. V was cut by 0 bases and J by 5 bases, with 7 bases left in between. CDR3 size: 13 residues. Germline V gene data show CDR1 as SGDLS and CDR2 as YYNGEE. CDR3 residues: CASSVALGDTQYF. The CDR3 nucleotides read TGTGCCAGCAGCGTAGCTTTAGGAGATACGCAGTATTTT.

In DNA, the CDR3 is TGTGCCAGCATAGGGGGGACCGCTCAGCCCCAGCATTTT. It is translated as CASIGGTAQPQHF. The rearrangement uses TRBV5-8 and TRBJ1-5, with D maybe TRBD1 (6 bases). The V gene lost 6 bases and the J gene lost 6 bases, with 13 bases spanning the gap. This CDR3 has 13 residues. Germline V gene sequence: CDR1 SGHTS, CDR2 YDEGEE.

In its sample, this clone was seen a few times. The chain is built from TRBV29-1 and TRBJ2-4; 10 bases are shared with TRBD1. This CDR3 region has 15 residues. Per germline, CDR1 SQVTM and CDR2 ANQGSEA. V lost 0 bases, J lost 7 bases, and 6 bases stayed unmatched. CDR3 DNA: TGCAGCGTTGAAGATTTTAGGGGACAGGGGAACATTCAGTACTTC. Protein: CSVEDFRGQGNIQYF. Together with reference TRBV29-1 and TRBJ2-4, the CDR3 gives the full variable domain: SAVISQKPSRDICQRGTSLTIQCQVDSQVTMMFWYRQQPGQSLTLIATANQGSEATYESGFVIDKFPISRPNLTFSTLTVSNMSPEDSSIYLCSVEDFRGQGNIQYFGAGTRLSVL.

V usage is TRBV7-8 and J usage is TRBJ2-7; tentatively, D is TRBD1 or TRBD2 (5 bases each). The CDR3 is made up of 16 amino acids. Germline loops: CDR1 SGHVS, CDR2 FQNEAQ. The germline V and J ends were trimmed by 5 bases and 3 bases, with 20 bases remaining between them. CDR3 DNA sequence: TGTGCCAGCAGCCCGAACCGGGACGCCGTTAGCTACGAGCAGTACTTC. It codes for CASSPNRDAVSYEQYF.

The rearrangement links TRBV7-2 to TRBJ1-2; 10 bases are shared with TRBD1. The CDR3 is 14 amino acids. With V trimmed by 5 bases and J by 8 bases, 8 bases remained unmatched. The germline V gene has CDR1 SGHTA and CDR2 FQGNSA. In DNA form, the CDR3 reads TGTGCCAGCAGCCGACGACAGGGGGCACGGGGCTACACCTTC. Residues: CASSRRQGARGYTF.

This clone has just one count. CDR3 bases: TGTGCCAGCAGCGTAGGTCAGCTACCGAACTATGGCTACACCTTC. It yields the protein CASSVGQLPNYGYTF. The chain combines TRBV9 with TRBJ1-2, with D unclear. V dropped 0 bases and J dropped 2 bases, with 11 bases sitting between them. This CDR3 spans 15 amino acids. The germline V gene has CDR1 SGDLS and CDR2 YYNGEE.

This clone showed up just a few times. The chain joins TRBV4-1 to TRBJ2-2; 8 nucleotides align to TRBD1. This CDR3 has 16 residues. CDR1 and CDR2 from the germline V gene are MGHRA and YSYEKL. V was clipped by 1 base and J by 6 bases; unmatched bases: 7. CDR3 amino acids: CASSQGTGRWAGELFF. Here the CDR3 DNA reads TGCGCCAGCAGCCAAGGGACAGGGAGGTGGGCCGGGGAGCTGTTTTTT.

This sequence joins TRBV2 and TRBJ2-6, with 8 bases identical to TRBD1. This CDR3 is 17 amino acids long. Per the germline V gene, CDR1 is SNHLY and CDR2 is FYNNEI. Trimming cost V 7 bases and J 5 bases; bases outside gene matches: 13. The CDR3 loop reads CASNPRTGRIRANVLTF. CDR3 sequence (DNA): TGTGCCAGCAACCCACGGACAGGGCGCATCAGGGCCAACGTCCTGACTTTC.

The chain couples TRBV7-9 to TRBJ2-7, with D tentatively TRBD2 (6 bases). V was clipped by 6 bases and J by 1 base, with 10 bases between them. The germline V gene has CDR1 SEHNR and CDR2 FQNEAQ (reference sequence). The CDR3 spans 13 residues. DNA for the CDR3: TGTGCCAGCAGTGGGGGGAGATCCTACGAGCAGTACTTC. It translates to CASSGGRSYEQYF.

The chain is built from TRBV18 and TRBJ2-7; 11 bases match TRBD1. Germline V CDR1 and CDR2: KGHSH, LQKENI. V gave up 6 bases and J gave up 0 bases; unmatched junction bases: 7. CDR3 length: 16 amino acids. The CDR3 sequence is CASSPPGTGGSYEQYF. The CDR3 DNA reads TGTGCCAGCTCGCCTCCCGGGACAGGGGGCTCCTACGAGCAGTACTTC.

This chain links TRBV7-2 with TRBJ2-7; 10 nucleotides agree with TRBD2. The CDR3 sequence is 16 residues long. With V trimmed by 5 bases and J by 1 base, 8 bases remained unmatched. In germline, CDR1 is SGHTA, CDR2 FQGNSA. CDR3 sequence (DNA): TGTGCCAGCAGCGCTTCTAGCGGGAGAGGGTCCTACGAGCAGTACTTC. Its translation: CASSASSGRGSYEQYF.